The 15 T cell receptor beta chains below come from one sample, sequenced in a study of blood T cell repertoires in COVID-19. Sequenced by immunoSEQ multiplex PCR; TCRdb stores in-frame clones only, minus some. Of around 400,000 clones in the sample, roughly 86% are singletons; the top ten hold roughly a tenth. Input material: peripheral blood. All receptors come from a woman aged 25-40 years with COVID-19, enrolled during active disease.

The genes are TRBV5-4 and TRBJ2-7; 12 bases line up with TRBD2. This CDR3 has 14 residues. CDR1 SGHNT and CDR2 YYREEE come from the germline V gene (reference sequence). Losses at the gene ends were 4 bases for V and 4 bases for J; bases not matched to a gene: 3. The CDR3, as DNA: TGTGCCAGCAGCCTGGGGACTAGCGGGTACGAGCAGTACTTC. Translation gives CASSLGTSGYEQYF.

This chain connects TRBV30 to TRBJ1-6; 9 bases map to TRBD1. V trimming: 0 bases; J trimming: 9 bases; junction bases outside the gene matches: 6. Germline V gives CDR1 GTSNPN, CDR2 SVGIG (reference sequence). The CDR3 consists of 15 residues. The CDR3 loop reads CAWSVPTGGGSPLHF. CDR3 nucleotides: TGTGCCTGGAGTGTCCCGACAGGGGGTGGTTCACCCCTCCACTTT. The full variable domain, rest sourced from reference TRBV30 and TRBJ1-6, is SQTIHQWPATLVQPVGSPLSLECTVEGTSNPNLYWYRQAAGRGLQLLFYSVGIGQISSEVPQNLSASRPQDRQFILSSKKLLLSDSGFYLCAWSVPTGGGSPLHFGNGTRLTVT.

This rearrangement joins TRBV30 to TRBJ1-1; 9 nucleotides align to TRBD1. CDR3 length: 14 residues. V dropped 1 base and J dropped 3; count of bases not matched to a gene: 3. Looked up from germline, CDR1 is GTSNPN and CDR2 is SVGIG (reference sequence). The DNA for the CDR3 is TGTGCCTGGAGTGCGGGGACAGGGTACACTGAAGCTTTCTTT. As protein: CAWSAGTGYTEAFF. The full variable domain, in which reference TRBV30 and TRBJ1-1 provide the parts outside the CDR3, is SQTIHQWPATLVQPVGSPLSLECTVEGTSNPNLYWYRQAAGRGLQLLFYSVGIGQISSEVPQNLSASRPQDRQFILSSKKLLLSDSGFYLCAWSAGTGYTEAFFGQGTRLTVV.

The CDR3 is CASSRSGRNTGELFF. The CDR3 coding sequence is TGCGCCAGCAGTCGCTCTGGGAGGAACACCGGGGAGCTGTTTTTT. The genes are TRBV5-1 and TRBJ2-2; weak D call: TRBD2 (5 bases). V lost 5 bases to trimming and J lost 1 base, with 12 bases between them. Germline-derived CDR1 and CDR2 are SGHRS and YFSETQ. The CDR3 consists of 15 residues.

The chain combines TRBV6-5 with TRBJ1-1; D might be TRBD1 (5 bases). This CDR3 contains 13 residues. The V gene lost 6 bases and the J gene lost 4 bases, with 12 bases spanning the gap. In germline, CDR1 is MNHEY, CDR2 SVGAGI. The CDR3 here is CASSRGEITEAFF. For the CDR3, the DNA is TGTGCCAGCAGCCGGGGGGAAATCACTGAAGCTTTCTTT.

The rearrangement uses TRBV9 and TRBJ2-1, with D tentatively TRBD1 (5 bases). This CDR3 comprises 11 residues. Trimming cost V 0 bases and J 12 bases, with 7 bases left between them. Germline-derived CDR1 and CDR2 are SGDLS and YYNGEE. Here the CDR3 reads CASSVGQTQFF. CDR3 sequence (DNA): TGTGCCAGCAGCGTAGGACAGACGCAGTTCTTC.

This chain uses TRBV5-1 with TRBJ2-2; TRBD1 agrees at 10 bases. The CDR3 totals 14 residues. After removal of 4 bases from V and 5 bases from J, the junction contained 2 bases not matched to a gene. Germline CDR1 is SGHRS and CDR2 is YFSETQ. The CDR3 sequence: CASSPGQGTGELFF. CDR3 DNA sequence: TGCGCCAGCAGCCCGGGACAGGGGACCGGGGAGCTGTTTTTT. Based on the CDR3 plus reference TRBV5-1 and TRBJ2-2, the full variable domain is KAGVTQTPRYLIKTRGQQVTLSCSPISGHRSVSWYQQTPGQGLQFLFEYFSETQRNKGNFPGRFSGRQFSNSRSEMNVSTLELGDSALYLCASSPGQGTGELFFGEGSRLTVL.

V gene TRBV7-2 combines with J gene TRBJ2-1; TRBD2 might be the D (6 bases). Germline V CDR1 and CDR2: SGHTA, FQGNSA. The CDR3 sequence is 15 residues long. Trimming took 6 bases from V and 1 from J, leaving 13 bases between them. DNA of the CDR3: TGTGCCAGCAGTACTAGCCCCATTTCCTACAATGAGCAGTTCTTC. Its protein product is CASSTSPISYNEQFF.

This clone has only one observation. The chain links TRBV27 to TRBJ2-1, with D hard to call. V lost 3 bases and J 6 bases, leaving 9 bases between the germline ends. The CDR3 is made up of 13 amino acids. Germline values: CDR1 MNHEY, CDR2 SMNVEV (reference sequence). CDR3 amino acids: CASSFPGFNEQFF. The CDR3 DNA is TGTGCCAGCAGTTTTCCCGGGTTCAATGAGCAGTTCTTC.

The chain is built from TRBV7-9 and TRBJ1-1; unclear D gene. V was shortened by 5 bases and J by 0 bases, with 10 bases between the two germline ends. The CDR3 spans 14 residues. Germline V gene sequence: CDR1 SEHNR, CDR2 FQNEAQ (reference sequence). CDR3 DNA sequence: TGTGCCAGCAGCCGAGCGAGAGTGAACACTGAAGCTTTCTTT. Protein sequence: CASSRARVNTEAFF.

This chain connects TRBV9 to TRBJ1-6; D remains ambiguous. V lost 0 bases to trimming and J lost 9 bases, with 10 bases between them. Per the germline V gene, CDR1 is SGDLS and CDR2 is YYNGEE. CDR3 size: 14 residues. The CDR3 loop reads CASSVDRMASPLHF. The CDR3, as DNA: TGTGCCAGCAGCGTAGACAGAATGGCTTCACCCCTCCACTTT. Combining the CDR3 with reference TRBV9 and TRBJ1-6 gives the whole variable domain DSGVTQTPKHLITATGQRVTLRCSPRSGDLSVYWYQQSLDQGLQFLIQYYNGEERAKGNILERFSAQQFPDLHSELNLSSLELGDSALYFCASSVDRMASPLHFGNGTRLTVT.

V usage is TRBV11-2 and J usage is TRBJ1-3; the D gene is possibly TRBD1 (6 bases). V was shortened by 1 base and J by 4 bases, with 8 bases between the two germline ends. The germline CDR1 and CDR2 sequences are SGHAT and FQNNGV. The CDR3 is 14 amino acids. In nucleotides, the CDR3 is TGTGCCAGCAGCTTAGCCAGGGGAGGAAACACCATATATTTT. The encoded protein is CASSLARGGNTIYF.

This clone has a handful of counts. The chain combines TRBV5-1 with TRBJ1-1, with D uncertain. Germline lookup yields CDR1 SGHRS and CDR2 YFSETQ. This CDR3 has 15 amino acids. Between the trimmed V and J ends, which lost 7 bases and 3 bases, there was a span of 19 bases. CDR3 sequence reads: CASSGSGFRYTEAFF. DNA for the CDR3: TGCGCCAGCTCGGGGAGCGGGTTTAGGTACACTGAAGCTTTCTTT.

This chain connects TRBV7-3 to TRBJ2-3, with TRBD2 matching over 9 bases. CDR1 is SGHTA, CDR2 FQGTGA, per germline. V shed 5 bases, J shed 6 bases, and the junction held 12 bases outside the gene matches. There are 16 residues in the CDR3. The CDR3 DNA reads as TGTGCCAGCAGCCCCCGTTCGGCGGGAGGGCGGGATACGCAGTATTTT. Encoded protein: CASSPRSAGGRDTQYF.

The chain employs TRBV7-8 and TRBJ2-7; TRBD2 might be the D (5 bases). V was clipped by 5 bases and J by 6 bases, with 14 bases between them. The CDR3 consists of 13 residues. The germline CDR1 and CDR2 sequences are SGHVS and FQNEAQ. The CDR3 here is CASSLRSGGEQYF. The DNA for the CDR3 is TGTGCCAGCAGCCTACGGTCAGGAGGCGAGCAGTACTTC.